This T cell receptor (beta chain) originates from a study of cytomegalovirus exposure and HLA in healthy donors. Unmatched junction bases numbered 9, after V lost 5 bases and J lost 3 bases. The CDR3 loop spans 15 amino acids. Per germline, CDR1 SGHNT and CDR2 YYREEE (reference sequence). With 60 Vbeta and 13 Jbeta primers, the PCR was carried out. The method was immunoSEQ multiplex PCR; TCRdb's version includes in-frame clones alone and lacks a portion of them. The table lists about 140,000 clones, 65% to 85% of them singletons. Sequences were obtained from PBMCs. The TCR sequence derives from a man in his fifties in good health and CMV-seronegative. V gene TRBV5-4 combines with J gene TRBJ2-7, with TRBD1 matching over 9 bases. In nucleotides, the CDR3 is TGTGCCAGCAGTCTCCGGGACAGGGTCTTCTACGAGCAGTACTTC. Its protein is CASSLRDRVFYEQYF. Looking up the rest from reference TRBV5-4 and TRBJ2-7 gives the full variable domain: ETGVTQSPTHLIKTRGQQVTLRCSSQSGHNTVSWYQQALGQGPQFIFQYYREEENGRGNFPPRFSGLQFPNYSSELNVNALELDDSALYLCASSLRDRVFYEQYFGPGTRLTVT.